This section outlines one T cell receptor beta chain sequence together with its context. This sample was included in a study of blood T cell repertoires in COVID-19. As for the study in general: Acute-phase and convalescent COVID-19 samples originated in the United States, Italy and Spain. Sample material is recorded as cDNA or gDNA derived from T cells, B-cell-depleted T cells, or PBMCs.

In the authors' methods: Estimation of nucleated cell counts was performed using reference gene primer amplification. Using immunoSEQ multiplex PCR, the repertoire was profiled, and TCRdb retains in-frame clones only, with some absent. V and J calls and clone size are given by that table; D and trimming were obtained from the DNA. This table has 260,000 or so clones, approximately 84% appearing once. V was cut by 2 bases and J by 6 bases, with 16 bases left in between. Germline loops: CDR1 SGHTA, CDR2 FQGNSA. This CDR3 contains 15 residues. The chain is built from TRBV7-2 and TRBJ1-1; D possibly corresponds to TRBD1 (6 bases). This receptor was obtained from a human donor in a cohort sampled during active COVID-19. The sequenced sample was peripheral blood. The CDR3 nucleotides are TGTGCCAGCAGCTTAAGAGGTAGGGGGTTGGCTGAAGCTTTCTTT. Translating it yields CASSLRGRGLAEAFF.